This TCR beta chain was obtained from a study of human T cells and chemical hapten exposure. Study-level points and caveats: DPC sensitization did not alter TCRs above 1 in 1000 frequency.

Sample time point: patch test 3, about 24 weeks after DPC sensitization. The treatment was: therapeutic diphenylcyclopropenone sensitization with weekly scalp DPC. The CDR3 loop spans 15 amino acids. V lost 8 bases and J lost 2; bases outside the gene matches: 7. CDR1 and CDR2 from the germline V gene are LGHNA and YSLEER. During construction of the library, unique molecular identifiers were attached to individual cDNA molecules for quantitative, reproducible TCR counting. TCRdb reprocessed the RACE reads via MiXCR and lists one record per CDR3 protein. The repertoire holds fewer than 200,000 distinct CDR3 sequences, with around 30% as singletons. Details on this clonotype: What it recognizes is unknown.

The genes are TRBV4-3 and TRBJ2-1; 9 bases line up with TRBD2. Sequences were derived from whole blood, sampled in connection with sensitization to the hapten diphenylcyclopropenone (DPC). This clonotype was sampled from a woman younger than 35 with alopecia areata. Some clones in this sample may be carry-over from other donors' samples. The CDR3, as DNA: TGCGCCAGCTCTTCTAGCGGGAATACCTACAATGAGCAGTTCTTC. Its protein is CASSSSGNTYNEQFF.